This TCR beta chain was identified in a study of vaccination and CD4 T cells after COVID-19. Across the whole study: For post-vaccine samples, collection took place a median around 73 days after dose two, ranging from 14 to 241. Overlapping spike pools from SARS-CoV-2 and HCoV-NL63, HCoV-OC43 and HCoV-229E served as culture stimuli. In the control cultures, a CEFX pool, an HIV-1 Nef pool, or no peptide was supplied.

Whole-study results and caveats: When vaccine-specific clones from convalescent patients were examined, 304 of 307 were spike mono-reactive.

V was pared by 3 bases and J by 6 bases, with 15 bases between. The CDR3 contains 14 residues. From germline, CDR1 is DFQATT and CDR2 SNEGSKA (reference sequence). This clonotype was observed a handful of times. Its specificity is unknown. At the Johns Hopkins FTIC core, DNA taken from cultured CD4+ T cells was sequenced by way of the Oncomine TCR Beta short-read assay. From the PCR reads, TCRdb called clonotypes with MiXCR, one entry per CDR3 protein. The data contain 4,600 or so distinct CDR3 sequences, 30% of them seen just once; the ten biggest clones take up roughly 34%. Treatment denoted: roughly ten-day PBMC culture with coronavirus spike peptide pools or control peptides (ViraFEST assay).

The V gene is TRBV20-1, the J gene TRBJ2-1; D unresolved. The clonotype originates from a human donor who had recovered from COVID-19. Input material: CD4+ T cells from blood, cultured in vitro. CDR3 nucleotides: TGCAGTGCTAGCCTCCCCCTAGTAGTCAATGAGCAGTTCTTC. As protein: CSASLPLVVNEQFF.